This TCR beta chain was identified in a study of cytomegalovirus exposure and HLA in healthy donors (dated by TCRdb to between 2016 and 2019). Context from the whole study: An earlier analysis of approximately 600 of the donors reported more than 250 Gb of sequence data and around 110 million unique TCR beta sequences from about 180 million T cells. Around 300 gigabases of sequencing data and approximately 93 million unique TCR sequences were included in an early release covering 500 to 750 HLA-typed donors. HLA typing included class I and class II loci at four-digit resolution. Typing coverage varied by locus: roughly 629-640 donors for A, B, C, DRB1 and DQB1; more than 500 for DQA1; approximately 570 for DPA1; some 470 for DPB1. Donor age, sex, ethnicity and CMV serostatus were compiled together with the repertoire data. On average, around 200,000 unique TCR beta nucleotide sequences were sequenced per donor among about 400 genotyped donors of the cohort, with roughly a sixth of those sequences being non-productive. An earlier analysis of about 620 of the donors applied high-throughput TCR beta sequencing to assess whether each TCR beta V gene segment acted as functional or pseudogenic. The study was designed to test whether signatures of past pathogen exposure could be identified by cataloging public T cell receptors. Every discovery cohort repertoire had been produced on one sequencing platform. To predict cytomegalovirus infection status, the study combined high-throughput TCR immunosequencing, statistical association of individual TCRs with disease status, and machine learning. A later analysis re-examined previously published TCR beta repertoires from 610 or so donors and added high-resolution HLA genotyping to investigate patterns of TCR occurrence. In a later genetic analysis, genome-wide SNP genotypes for about 65% of the roughly 700 donors were used, and that subset was treated as a discovery cohort. In the later analysis, no new phenotypic data were used to find candidate immune exposures; instead, reliance was placed on TCR beta sequences and their occurrence across donors. Four or five DR-DQ haplotypes were handled as single units for association and clustering because linkage in the cohort was strong. The genetic ancestry cluster associated with self-reported Caucasian donors included roughly four fifths of the 300 to 450 genotyped donors. The study profiled the T cell repertoires of under 700 subjects by immunosequencing and related them to cytomegalovirus serostatus. Besides the first cohort of roughly 660 subjects, a separate validation cohort made up of 120 or so different subjects was used. Results the study describes overall, beyond this receptor: In a later analysis, most CMV-associated TCR beta chains were found to appear HLA-restricted, with HLA associations seemingly driven largely by CMV exposure. The classifier was reported to diagnose cytomegalovirus status with high specificity and sensitivity in both the original and validation cohorts. A further reported finding was that TCR beta sequences accurately predicted the HLA-A and HLA-B alleles for most subjects in the first cohort. Specific HLA alleles were associated with 15,000 to 20,000 TCR beta sequences at a false discovery rate of 0.05 in a later analysis. Because some donors lacked HLA typing at each locus, the association tests relied only on the typed subset. For the cohort, immune exposure information was limited to CMV serostatus. A group of highly shared sequence variants was considered likely to be a technical artifact of the sequencing pipeline. Only TCR beta chains were sequenced in this cohort, and the absence of alpha or paired-chain data limited detectable features. In an earlier analysis of more than 500 of the donors, most TCR beta V segments appeared in productive rearrangements about 87% or about 30% of the time, broadly matching IMGT annotations. The 87-base-pair reads could not distinguish some IMGT-functional V segments, including TRBV6-2 and TRBV6-3, so those segments were excluded. Because counts were too low, approximately 15 rarely observed V segments, including chromosome 9 orphons, were excluded from the earlier analysis of under 650 of the donors. Linkage disequilibrium might explain the correlated functional status among segregating V segments, but an unknown experimental factor could not be ruled out. It was suggested by the authors that the approach could potentially be generalized to other disease states and immunological phenotypes. In a later analysis, several top co-occurrence clusters were reported to appear linked to parvovirus B19, influenza, CMV and Epstein-Barr virus. In a later analysis, the rate of TCR association differed among HLA loci, with DRB1 alleles having the most associated TCRs and HLA-C alleles having the fewest. Sequencing depth was assumed to be roughly uniform across donors in the presence/absence analyses, though that assumption may not hold. V-gene and J-gene trimming of TCR beta chains was associated with a missense DCLRE1C variant in a later genetic analysis, and the association was replicated in an independent cohort. Most TCR sequences were observed very rarely across donors, whereas some public TCRs were present in many individuals. Compared with equally common non-associated chains, HLA-associated TCR beta chains in a later analysis were more clonally expanded and had lower generation probabilities. When HLA alleles, especially DR and DQ, strongly co-occurred, attributing TCR associations to individual alleles was difficult. A total of about 180 TCR beta chains were listed by the study as associated with cytomegalovirus. In vitro tests confirmed that a few of the cytomegalovirus-associated TCR beta chains recognize cytomegalovirus antigens. A later genetic analysis reported fewer N-insertions in productive TCRs among donors in an Asian-associated ancestry cluster than the roughly 700-donor mean.

In total, approximately 700 healthy bone marrow donors made up the cohort. At the time of sampling, every cohort member was nominally healthy, though immune exposures that went unrecorded were likely present. The donor tested CMV seronegative, placing the donor among the approximately 400 seronegative members of the cohort. Every donor gave a peripheral blood sample, and the peripheral blood mononuclear cells from that sample were used for TCR beta sequencing. Genomic DNA extraction from the blood cell samples was performed with the Qiagen DNeasy Blood Extraction Kit. About this clone: The antigen it binds to is not known.

Relative to germline, V is missing 5 bases and J is missing 0 bases, with 5 bases of the junction outside any gene match. Including the terminal cysteine and phenylalanine, the CDR3 comprises 15 residues. Only CDR3 DNA remains: 45 bases, in frame from the first base. CDR1 and CDR2 were assigned from the germline V gene as MNHNS and SASEGT. Libraries were constructed by the immunoSEQ multiplex PCR assay. The multiplex PCR relied on a mix of 60 forward primers for TCR Vbeta segments and 13 reverse primers for TCR Jbeta segments. The CDR3 region of rearranged TCR beta genes was amplified from genomic DNA by a multiplex PCR assay. The Illumina HiSeq System was used to sequence the amplified TCR beta libraries as 87-base-pair reads. As for the authors' bioinformatics: Across the roughly 700 repertoires, a later analysis counted tens of millions of unique TCR beta chains, roughly 11 million of which were shared by at least two donors. Raw reads were error-corrected and collapsed into unique sequences by a nearest-neighbor algorithm in which closely related sequences were merged to remove PCR and sequencing errors. CDR3 sequences were aligned to IMGT reference sequences to assign V, D and J gene segments. For a sequence to be retained, a match of at least six nucleotides was required to both a V gene segment and a J gene segment. Rearrangements were classified as productive when the CDR3 lacked stop codons and remained in frame with V and J, and all other rearrangements were classified as non-productive. CDR3 was defined by IMGT convention, running from the second conserved V-encoded cysteine to the conserved J-encoded phenylalanine. The earlier analysis of some 600 of the donors excluded sequences that lacked an unambiguous match to a single V gene segment. In an earlier analysis of 500 to 750 of the donors, V segments were called functional above 56.7% productive rearrangements and were called segregating when the between-donor standard deviation exceeded 5%. To diagnose cytomegalovirus status from the catalog of TCR beta chain sequences, a statistical classification framework was built. A later analysis assigned V and J genes by comparing TCR nucleotide sequences with IMGT/GENE-DB human TR gene sequences. The TCRdist pipeline was used in a later analysis to assign CDR3 sequences and most-parsimonious VDJ recombination scenarios. In a later analysis, every TCR beta chain was defined by the combination of its CDR3 amino acid sequence and its V-gene family, and reads without a unique V-gene family were dropped. As a way to deal with suspected cross-contamination and a sequencing artifact, a later analysis dropped 640 or so nucleotide sequences that were highly shared and had low generation probability. In a later analysis, a clonal expansion index was calculated for each public chain from normalized within-repertoire ranks of inferred template counts. In a later analysis, generation probabilities were computed with a VDJ recombination model fitted to out-of-frame rearrangements, and the resulting probabilities were checked against IGoR. Hypergeometric tests were used in a later analysis to score TCR-TCR, TCR-HLA and TCR-CMV co-occurrence, with a repertoire-size bias correction applied to the TCR pairs. To estimate false discovery rates, a later analysis permuted the HLA or CMV assignments 20 times. In a later analysis, co-occurring TCRs were grouped using DBSCAN, with TCRdist sequence similarity added in when clustering inside HLA-allele-positive subsets. Repertoires with fewer than 30,000 or more than 120,000 public chains, plus five repertoires with anomalous nucleotide sharing, were excluded from co-occurrence clustering. The table was pulled from immuneACCESS by TCRdb, which kept in-frame rearrangements only. Such tables lose some clones; where checked, under half of the loss comes from unresolved V genes, and the rest has no known cause. The DNA gave D and trimming, while V, J and clone size come from that table. The sample table includes around 100,000 clones. Approximately 3.7% of the sample is taken by the ten largest.

The sequencing input was PBMCs. The chain was built from TRBV6-1 and TRBJ2-3, and 7 bases in between align with TRBD1. The source of this sequence is a man aged 35-49 years in good health and CMV-seronegative. In nucleotides, the sequence is TGTGCCAGCAGTAAACAGGGGTCTAGCACAGATACGCAGTATTTT. It encodes CASSKQGSSTDTQYF.